This TCR beta chain was observed in a study of regulatory T cells in long-lasting Graves disease. Time point here: newly diagnosed GD, antithyroid drugs for less than 3 months. The authors made the TCR library using RNA they extracted from PBMCs. Arm-PCR of CDR3 regions and iRepertoire HTBI primers were used to build TCR beta libraries. TCRdb re-analysed the multiplex PCR reads in MiXCR, keeping a single row per CDR3 protein. Among 400,000 to 500,000 distinct CDR3 sequences, 15% were seen once, and the ten largest hold over 15%. The CDR3 loop spans 15 amino acids. V was shortened by 5 bases and J by 9 bases, with 20 bases between the two germline ends. Germline assignment: CDR1 SEHNR and CDR2 FQNEAQ (reference sequence). These records were also assigned to another study, of T cells in Graves' hyperthyroidism and ophthalmopathy.

The genes are TRBV7-9 and TRBJ1-5; D unclear. This clonotype was sampled from a woman in her 30s with Graves disease. The starting material was peripheral blood mononuclear cells (PBMCs), obtained at new diagnosis, from a patient treated with antithyroid drugs. The CDR3 spells CASSTSVQTLGPQHF. CDR3 nucleotide sequence: TGTGCCAGCAGCACCAGTGTCCAGACCCTTGGGCCCCAGCATTTT.